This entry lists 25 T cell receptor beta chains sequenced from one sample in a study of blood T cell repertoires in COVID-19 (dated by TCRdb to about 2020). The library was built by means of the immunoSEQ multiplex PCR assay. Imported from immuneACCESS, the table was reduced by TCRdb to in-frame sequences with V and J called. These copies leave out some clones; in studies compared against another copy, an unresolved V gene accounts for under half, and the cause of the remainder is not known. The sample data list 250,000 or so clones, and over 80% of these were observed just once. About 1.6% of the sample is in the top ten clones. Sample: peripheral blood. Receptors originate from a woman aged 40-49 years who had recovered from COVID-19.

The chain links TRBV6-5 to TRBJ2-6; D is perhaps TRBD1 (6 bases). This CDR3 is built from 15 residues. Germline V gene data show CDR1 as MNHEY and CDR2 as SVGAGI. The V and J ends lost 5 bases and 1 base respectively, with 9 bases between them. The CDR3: CASSPQGSGANVLTF. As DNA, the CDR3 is TGTGCCAGCAGTCCACAGGGATCTGGGGCCAACGTCCTGACTTTC.

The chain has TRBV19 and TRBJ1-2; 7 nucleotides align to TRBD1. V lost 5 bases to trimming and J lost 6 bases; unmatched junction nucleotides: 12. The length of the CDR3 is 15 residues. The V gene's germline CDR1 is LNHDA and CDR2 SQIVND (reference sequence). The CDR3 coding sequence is TGTGCCAGTAGTGCCGATACAGGGGAGGTGGATGGCTACACCTTC. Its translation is CASSADTGEVDGYTF.

The CDR3 DNA sequence: TGTGCCACCAGTAAACAGGGGGCGGTCAATTCACCCCTCCACTTT. Protein: CATSKQGAVNSPLHF. V gene TRBV15 combines with J gene TRBJ1-6, with TRBD1 matching over 9 bases. This CDR3 spans 15 amino acids. Germline CDR1 and CDR2: LNHNV and YYDKDF (reference sequence). Trimming removed 6 bases from V and 7 bases from J; junction bases left unmatched: 7.

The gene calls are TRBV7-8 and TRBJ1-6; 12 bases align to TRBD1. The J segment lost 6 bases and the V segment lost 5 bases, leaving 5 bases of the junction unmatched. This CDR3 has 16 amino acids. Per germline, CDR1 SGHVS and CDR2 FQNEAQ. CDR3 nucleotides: TGTGCCAGCAGCGCCGGGACAGGGGGCTTTAATTCACCCCTCCACTTT. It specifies CASSAGTGGFNSPLHF.

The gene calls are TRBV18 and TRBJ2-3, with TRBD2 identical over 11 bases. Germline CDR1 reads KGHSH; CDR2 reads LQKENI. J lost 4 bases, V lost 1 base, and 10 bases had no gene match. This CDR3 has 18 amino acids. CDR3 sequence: CASSPRLAGGAKSDTQYF. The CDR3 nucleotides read TGTGCCAGCTCACCACGGCTAGCGGGGGGCGCTAAATCAGATACGCAGTATTTT.

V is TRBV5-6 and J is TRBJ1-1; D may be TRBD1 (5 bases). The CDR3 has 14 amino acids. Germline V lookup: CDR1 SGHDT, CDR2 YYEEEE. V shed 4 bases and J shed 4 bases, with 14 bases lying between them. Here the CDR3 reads CASSLGVDSTEAFF. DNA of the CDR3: TGTGCCAGCAGCCTTGGGGTCGACAGCACTGAAGCTTTCTTT.

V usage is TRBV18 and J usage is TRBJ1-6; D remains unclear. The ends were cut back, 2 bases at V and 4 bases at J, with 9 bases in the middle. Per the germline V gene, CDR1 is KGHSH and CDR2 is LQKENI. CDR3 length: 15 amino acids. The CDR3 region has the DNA TGTGCCAGCTCACCAACTCAGGTTTATAATTCACCCCTCCACTTT. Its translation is CASSPTQVYNSPLHF.

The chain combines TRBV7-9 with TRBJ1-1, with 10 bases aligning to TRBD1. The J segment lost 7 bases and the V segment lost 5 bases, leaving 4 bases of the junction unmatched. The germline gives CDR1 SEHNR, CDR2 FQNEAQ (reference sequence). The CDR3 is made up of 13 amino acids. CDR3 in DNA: TGTGCCAGCAGCGTAGGACAGGGGGGTGAAGCTTTCTTT. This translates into CASSVGQGGEAFF. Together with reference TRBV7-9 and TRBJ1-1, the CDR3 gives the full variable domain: DTGVSQNPRHKITKRGQNVTFRCDPISEHNRLYWYRQTLGQGPEFLTYFQNEAQLEKSRLLSDRFSAERPKGSFSTLEIQRTEQGDSAMYLCASSVGQGGEAFFGQGTRLTVV.

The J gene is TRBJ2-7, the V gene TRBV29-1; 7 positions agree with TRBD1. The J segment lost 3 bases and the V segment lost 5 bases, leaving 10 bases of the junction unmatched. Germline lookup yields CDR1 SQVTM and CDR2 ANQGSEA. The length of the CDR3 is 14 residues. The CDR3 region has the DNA TGCAGCGTTTCCGAGGGACGACAGGGCTACGAGCAGTACTTC. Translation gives CSVSEGRQGYEQYF.

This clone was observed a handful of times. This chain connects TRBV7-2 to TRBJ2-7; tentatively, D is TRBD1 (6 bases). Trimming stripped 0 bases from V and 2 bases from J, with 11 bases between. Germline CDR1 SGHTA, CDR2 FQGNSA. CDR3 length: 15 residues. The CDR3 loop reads CASSLAQGYPYEQYF. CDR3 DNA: TGTGCCAGCAGCTTAGCGCAGGGGTATCCCTACGAGCAGTACTTC.

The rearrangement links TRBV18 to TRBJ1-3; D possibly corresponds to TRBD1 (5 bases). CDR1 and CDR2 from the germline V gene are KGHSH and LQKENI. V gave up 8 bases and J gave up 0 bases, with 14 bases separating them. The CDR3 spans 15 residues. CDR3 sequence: CASPNDRSSGNTIYF. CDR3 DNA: TGTGCCAGCCCTAATGACAGATCCTCTGGAAACACCATATATTTT.

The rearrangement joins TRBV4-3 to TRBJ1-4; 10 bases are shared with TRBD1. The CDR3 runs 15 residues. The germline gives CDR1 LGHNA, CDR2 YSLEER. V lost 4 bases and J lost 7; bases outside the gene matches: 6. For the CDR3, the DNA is TGCGCCAGCAGCCCTTGGGGGGACAGGGGTGAAAAACTGTTTTTT. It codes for CASSPWGDRGEKLFF.

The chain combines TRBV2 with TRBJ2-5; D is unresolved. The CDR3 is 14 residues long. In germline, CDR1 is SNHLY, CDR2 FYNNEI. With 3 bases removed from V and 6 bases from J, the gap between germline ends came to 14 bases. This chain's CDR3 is CASSETASKKTQYF. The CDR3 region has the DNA TGTGCCAGCAGTGAGACTGCGTCTAAGAAGACCCAGTACTTC.

Here the CDR3 reads CASSLGQNYGYTF. CDR3 bases: TGTGCCAGCAGCTTAGGCCAGAACTATGGCTACACCTTC. The chain has TRBV7-2 and TRBJ1-2; no definite D call. This CDR3 contains 13 residues. Germline CDR1 SGHTA, CDR2 FQGNSA. The V and J ends lost 1 base and 2 bases respectively, with 5 bases between them.

Written as DNA, the CDR3 is TGTGCCAGTAGGCCCCTAGACAGCGATAACTATGGCTACACCTTC. Residues: CASRPLDSDNYGYTF. The rearrangement links TRBV19 to TRBJ1-2, with TRBD1 as a possible D gene (5 bases). Germline loops: CDR1 LNHDA, CDR2 SQIVND (reference sequence). Trimming took off 6 bases at V and 1 base at J, with 15 bases between the two ends. The CDR3 is 15 amino acids. Together with reference TRBV19 and TRBJ1-2, the CDR3 gives the full variable domain: DGGITQSPKYLFRKEGQNVTLSCEQNLNHDAMYWYRQDPGQGLRLIYYSQIVNDFQKGDIAEGYSVSREKKESFPLTVTSAQKNPTAFYLCASRPLDSDNYGYTFGSGTRLTVV.

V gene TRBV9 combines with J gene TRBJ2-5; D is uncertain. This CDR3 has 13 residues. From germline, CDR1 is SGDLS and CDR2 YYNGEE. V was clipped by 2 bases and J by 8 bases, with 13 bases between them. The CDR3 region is CASSVSAPGTQYF. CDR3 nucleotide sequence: TGTGCCAGCAGCGTTTCCGCCCCGGGTACCCAGTACTTC.

Written as DNA, the CDR3 is TGCGCCAGCAGCCAAGGTCCGGCGGGGGAGCGCACAGATACGCAGTATTTT. Residues: CASSQGPAGERTDTQYF. The chain couples TRBV4-1 to TRBJ2-3; 7 bases fit TRBD2. Per germline, CDR1 MGHRA and CDR2 YSYEKL. V gave up 1 base and J gave up 1 base; unmatched junction bases: 8. The CDR3 runs 17 residues.

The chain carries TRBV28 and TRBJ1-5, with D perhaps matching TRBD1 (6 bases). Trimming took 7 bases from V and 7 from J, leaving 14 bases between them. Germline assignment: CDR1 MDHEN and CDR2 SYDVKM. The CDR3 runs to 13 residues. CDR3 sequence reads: CASTSGGEQPQHF. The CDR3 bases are TGTGCCAGCACCTCGGGGGGCGAGCAGCCCCAGCATTTT.

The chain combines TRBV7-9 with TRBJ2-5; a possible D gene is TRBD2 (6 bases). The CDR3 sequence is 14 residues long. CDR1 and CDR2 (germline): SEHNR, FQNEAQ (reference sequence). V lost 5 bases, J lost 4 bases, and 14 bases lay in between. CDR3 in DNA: TGTGCCAGCAGCCCTACTAGCTGGGGAGAGACCCAGTACTTC. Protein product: CASSPTSWGETQYF.

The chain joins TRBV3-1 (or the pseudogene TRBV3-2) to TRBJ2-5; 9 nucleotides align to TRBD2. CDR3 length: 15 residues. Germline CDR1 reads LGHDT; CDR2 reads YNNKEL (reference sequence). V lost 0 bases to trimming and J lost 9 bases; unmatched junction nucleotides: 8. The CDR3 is CASSQEGLAGAAQYF. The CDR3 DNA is TGTGCCAGCAGCCAAGAGGGACTAGCCGGAGCGGCCCAGTACTTC.

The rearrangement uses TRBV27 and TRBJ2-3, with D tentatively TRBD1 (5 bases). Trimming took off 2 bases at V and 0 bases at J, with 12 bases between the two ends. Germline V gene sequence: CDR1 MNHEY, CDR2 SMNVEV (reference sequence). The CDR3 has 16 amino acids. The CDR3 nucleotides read TGTGCCAGCAGTTTAGTTCCAGGGCATAGCACAGATACGCAGTATTTT. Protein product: CASSLVPGHSTDTQYF.

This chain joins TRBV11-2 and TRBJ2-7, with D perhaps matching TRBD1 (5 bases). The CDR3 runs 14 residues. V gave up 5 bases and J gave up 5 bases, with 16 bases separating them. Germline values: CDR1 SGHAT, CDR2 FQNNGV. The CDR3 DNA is TGTGCCAGCAGCAACGACAGTCCTGGGGACGAGCAGTACTTC. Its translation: CASSNDSPGDEQYF.

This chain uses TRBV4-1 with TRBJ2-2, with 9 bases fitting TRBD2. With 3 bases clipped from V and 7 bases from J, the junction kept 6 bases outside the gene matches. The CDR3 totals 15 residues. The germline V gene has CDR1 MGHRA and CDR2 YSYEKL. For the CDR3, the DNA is TGCGCCAGCAGCCATCCGGGACTAGCTATCGGGGAGCTGTTTTTT. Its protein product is CASSHPGLAIGELFF.

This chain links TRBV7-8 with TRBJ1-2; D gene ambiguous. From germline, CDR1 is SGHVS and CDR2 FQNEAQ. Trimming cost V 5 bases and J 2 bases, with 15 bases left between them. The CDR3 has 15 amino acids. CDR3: CASSPMRVINYGYTF. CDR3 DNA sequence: TGTGCCAGCAGCCCAATGAGGGTCATCAACTATGGCTACACCTTC.

The DNA of the CDR3 is TGTGCCAGCTCACGAATAGACAGGGCAAATGAAAAACTGTTTTTT. Translation gives CASSRIDRANEKLFF. This chain connects TRBV18 to TRBJ1-4, with 7 bases that match TRBD1. CDR1 and CDR2 (germline): KGHSH, LQKENI. The V and J ends lost 4 bases and 5 bases, in that order; junction bases with no gene match: 7. The CDR3 sequence is 15 residues long.